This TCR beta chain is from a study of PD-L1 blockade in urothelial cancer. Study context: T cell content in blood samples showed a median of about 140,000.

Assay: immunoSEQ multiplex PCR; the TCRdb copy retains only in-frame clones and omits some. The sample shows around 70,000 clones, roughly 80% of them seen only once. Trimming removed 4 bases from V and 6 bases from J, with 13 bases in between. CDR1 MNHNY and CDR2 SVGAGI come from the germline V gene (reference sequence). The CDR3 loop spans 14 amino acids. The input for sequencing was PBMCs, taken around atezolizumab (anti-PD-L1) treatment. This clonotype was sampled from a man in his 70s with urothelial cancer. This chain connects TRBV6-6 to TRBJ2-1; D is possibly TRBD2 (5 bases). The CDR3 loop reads CASSFEGASNEQFF. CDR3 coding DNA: TGTGCCAGCAGTTTTGAGGGAGCCAGCAATGAGCAGTTCTTC.